Below, one TCR beta chain is given with its context. In germline, CDR1 is MNHEY, CDR2 SVGAGI. V was cut by 0 bases and J by 3 bases, with 9 bases left in between. The CDR3 has 15 amino acids. The record originates from a study of identical twins. TCRdb re-called the 5' RACE reads through MiXCR, storing one row per CDR3 protein. The sample carries approximately 500,000 distinct CDR3 sequences, 24% recorded once. These same data were also listed under a study on T cells expressing NK-cell markers. That study adds: The leading position in the CD3+CD56-NKG2C+ fraction of a handful of donors also went to these clonotypes.

This TCR was sampled from a woman aged 18-29 years in good health. This chain uses TRBV6-5 with TRBJ2-1, with D unclear. What was sequenced was CD4+ T cells sorted from blood. The CDR3 reads CASSYSGRFYNEQFF. The CDR3, as DNA: TGTGCCAGCAGTTACTCGGGCAGGTTCTACAATGAGCAGTTCTTC.